The clone carrying this TCR beta chain was counted only a few times. The sample belongs to a study of blood T cell repertoires in COVID-19. Study context: The United States, Italy and Spain supplied acute and convalescent COVID-19 samples. PBMCs, B-cell-depleted T cells, or T cells provided the cDNA or gDNA that made up the material.

The ends lost 4 bases at V and 1 base at J; junction bases unmatched: 4. The CDR3 spans 15 residues. Per the germline V gene, CDR1 is SGHNT and CDR2 is YYREEE (reference sequence). Assay: immunoSEQ multiplex PCR; the TCRdb copy retains only in-frame clones and omits some. The repertoire includes 300,000 to 450,000 clones, over 75% of them detected once, and under 1.5% sits in the top ten. Cohorts were based on clinical histories the participants reported. Material: PBMCs or T cells enriched from blood (not recorded which). The chain carries TRBV5-4 and TRBJ2-3; the match to TRBD2 covers 9 bases. The sequence derives from a man aged 30-40 years who had recovered from COVID-19. The CDR3 nucleotides read TGTGCCAGCAGCCTTTCTAGCGGGGGCACAGATACGCAGTATTTT. Encoded protein: CASSLSSGGTDTQYF.